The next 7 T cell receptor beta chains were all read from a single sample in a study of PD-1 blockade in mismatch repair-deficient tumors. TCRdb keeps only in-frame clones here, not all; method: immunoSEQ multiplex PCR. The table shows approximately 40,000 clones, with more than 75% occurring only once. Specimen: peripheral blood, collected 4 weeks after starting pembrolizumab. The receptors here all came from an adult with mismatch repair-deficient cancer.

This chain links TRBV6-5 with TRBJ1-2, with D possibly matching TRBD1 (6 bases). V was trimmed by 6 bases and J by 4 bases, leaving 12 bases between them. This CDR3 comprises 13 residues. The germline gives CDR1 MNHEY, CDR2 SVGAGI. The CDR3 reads CASRPTGIYGYTF. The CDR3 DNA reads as TGTGCCAGCAGACCAACAGGGATCTATGGCTACACCTTC.

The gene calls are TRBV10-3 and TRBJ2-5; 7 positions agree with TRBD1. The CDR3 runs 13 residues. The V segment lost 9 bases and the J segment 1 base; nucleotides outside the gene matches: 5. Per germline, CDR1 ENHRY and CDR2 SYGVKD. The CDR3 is CAITTGVQETQYF. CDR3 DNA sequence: TGTGCCATTACAACAGGGGTCCAAGAGACCCAGTACTTC.

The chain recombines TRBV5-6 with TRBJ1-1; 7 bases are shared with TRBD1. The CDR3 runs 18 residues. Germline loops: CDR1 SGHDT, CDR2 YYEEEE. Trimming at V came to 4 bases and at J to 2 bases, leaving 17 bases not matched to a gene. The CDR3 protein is CASSRRRTGDFINTEAFF. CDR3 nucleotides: TGTGCCAGCAGCCGGAGGCGGACAGGCGATTTCATTAACACTGAAGCTTTCTTT.

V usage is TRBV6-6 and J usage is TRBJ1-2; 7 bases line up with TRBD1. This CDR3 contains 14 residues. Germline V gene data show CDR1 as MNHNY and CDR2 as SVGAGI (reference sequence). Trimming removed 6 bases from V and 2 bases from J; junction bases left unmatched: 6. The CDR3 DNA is TGTGCCAGCAGGCGACAGGGTACAAACTATGGCTACACCTTC. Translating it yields CASRRQGTNYGYTF.

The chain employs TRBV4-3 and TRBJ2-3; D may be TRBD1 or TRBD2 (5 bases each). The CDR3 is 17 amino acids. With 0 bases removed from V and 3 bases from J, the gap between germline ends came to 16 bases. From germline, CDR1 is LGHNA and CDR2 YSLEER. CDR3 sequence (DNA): TGCGCCAGCAGCCAAGACGTCCCTGGGACGACTACAGATACGCAGTATTTT. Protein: CASSQDVPGTTTDTQYF.

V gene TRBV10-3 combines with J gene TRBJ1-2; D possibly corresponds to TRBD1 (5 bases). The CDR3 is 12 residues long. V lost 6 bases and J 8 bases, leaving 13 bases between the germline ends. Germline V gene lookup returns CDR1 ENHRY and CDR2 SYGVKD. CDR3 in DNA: TGTGCCATCAGGGACATCGCAAACGGCTACACCTTC. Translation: CAIRDIANGYTF.

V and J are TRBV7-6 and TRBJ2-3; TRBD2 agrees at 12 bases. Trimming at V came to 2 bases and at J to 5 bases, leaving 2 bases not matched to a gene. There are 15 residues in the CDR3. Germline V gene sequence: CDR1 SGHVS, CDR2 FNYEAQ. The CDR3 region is CASSLRTSGKDTQYF. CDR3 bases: TGTGCCAGCAGCTTAAGGACTAGCGGGAAAGATACGCAGTATTTT.